The present TCR beta chain was sequenced within a study of tumor and adjacent non-tumor tissue in lung cancer. As for the study in general: Stage I to III disease affected about ten men and about five women aged roughly 31 to 76.

Findings and limits, study-wide: Normal lung showed higher cumulative top 100 clone frequency than tumor.

No cell sorting was done before RNA was extracted from the tissue. Between August and November 2014, newly diagnosed, chemotherapy-naive lung cancer patients underwent thoracic surgery in China. The V segment lost 2 bases and the J segment 5 bases; nucleotides outside the gene matches: 5. CDR1 is DFQATT, CDR2 SNEGSKA, per germline (reference sequence). The CDR3 sequence is 14 residues long. The sample holds many counts of this clonotype. Antigen unknown. Three rounds of nested PCR, following a modified ARM-PCR protocol, produced the TCRbeta library. TCRdb analysed the multiplex PCR reads with MiXCR anew, one entry per CDR3 protein. The data hold about 200,000 distinct CDR3 sequences, with 71% observed a single time.

V and J are TRBV20-1 and TRBJ2-5; 10 bases line up with TRBD2. This sequence originates from a man in his 60s with non-small cell lung cancer. The source material was lung tumor tissue. The CDR3 sequence is CSARSGRGRETQYF. The CDR3 nucleotides are TGCAGTGCTAGAAGCGGGAGGGGAAGGGAGACCCAGTACTTC.